This T cell receptor beta chain came from a study of naive and memory T cell subsets. This clonotype occurred many times. Two oligonucleotides, mixed equimolar, formed the beta constant-region primer covering TRBC1 and TRBC2. Each CDR3 protein is one row after TCRdb ran MiXCR on the UMI-ligation and nested PCR reads. The table has about 90,000 distinct CDR3 sequences, 6% to 7.5% seen once. This clonotype was sampled from a human donor in good health. The material sequenced was central memory CD4+ T cells from blood.

CDR3 nucleotides: TGTGCCAGCAGCTTAGACCCAGCCTTTAACACTGAAGCTTTCTTT. It specifies CASSLDPAFNTEAFF. The genes are TRBV7-3 and TRBJ1-1; no firm D call. Germline CDR1 and CDR2: SGHTA and FQGTGA. The CDR3 extends over 15 amino acids. Trimming shortened V by 2 bases and J by 2 bases, and 12 bases separated the two germline ends. Full variable domain (rest looked up from reference TRBV7-3 and TRBJ1-1): GAGVSQTPSNKVTEKGKYVELRCDPISGHTALYWYRQSLGQGPEFLIYFQGTGAADDSGLPNDRFFAVRPEGSVSTLKIQRTERGDSAVYLCASSLDPAFNTEAFFGQGTRLTVV.